The 17 T cell receptor beta chains reported below all come from one sample, sequenced in a study of shared clonotypes between healthy human individuals. The protocol was immunoSEQ multiplex PCR, while the TCRdb copy is restricted to in-frame clones and leaves out a portion. The table lists under 1,100,000 clones, around 78% of them singletons, with 0.61% in the top ten. The sample was memory CD4+ T cells from PBMCs. This sample's subset: CD45RA-negative fraction. The receptors come from a man aged 18-30 years in good health. Some clones in this sample may be carry-over from other donors' samples.

The V gene is TRBV2, the J gene TRBJ2-3; possibly TRBD2 for D (5 bases). The CDR3 covers 13 residues. V was cut by 11 bases and J by 3 bases, with 15 bases left in between. Germline CDR1 reads SNHLY; CDR2 reads FYNNEI. For the CDR3, the DNA is TGTGCCCGCACGGAACCGGGGACAGATACGCAGTATTTT. Protein product: CARTEPGTDTQYF.

As to this clone: It may be a read error: a sequence one base away is much more abundant. The chain employs TRBV27 and TRBJ1-2; D remains ambiguous. The CDR3 totals 13 residues. Trimming removed 4 bases at V and 7 bases at J, with 13 bases between. Germline assignment: CDR1 MNHEY and CDR2 SMNVEV (reference sequence). The CDR3 DNA is TGTGCCAGCAGTTGGTCAGCGGAGAGTGGCTACACCTTC. Translation: CASSWSAESGYTF.

J is TRBJ2-5 and V is TRBV5-1; TRBD1 aligns across 7 bases. The germline V gene encodes CDR1 SGHRS and CDR2 YFSETQ. This CDR3 contains 16 residues. The V and J ends lost 4 bases and 1 base, in that order; junction bases with no gene match: 10. CDR3 sequence: CASSLPGQPTQETQYF. CDR3 DNA: TGCGCCAGCAGCCTCCCGGGACAGCCGACCCAAGAGACCCAGTACTTC.

This clone was detected only a few times. Other DNA sequences in this sample translate to the same CDR3. The V gene is TRBV7-2, the J gene TRBJ2-6, with D uncertain. V dropped 2 bases and J dropped 1 base, with 9 bases sitting between them. Germline values: CDR1 SGHTA, CDR2 FQGNSA. There are 16 residues in the CDR3. CDR3 nucleotide sequence: TGTGCCAGCAGCTTAAGTCGAGCGTCTGGGGCCAACGTCCTGACTTTC. Residues: CASSLSRASGANVLTF.

The J gene is TRBJ2-1, the V gene TRBV28; D is unresolved. The CDR3 runs 19 residues. Trimming pared 6 bases from V and 5 bases from J, leaving 29 bases between. Germline V CDR1 and CDR2: MDHEN, SYDVKM. As DNA, the CDR3 is TGTGCCAGCAGAACGGACCGGGCCTCTAGAGTAAAAGGGAACAATGAGCAGTTCTTC. Translation gives CASRTDRASRVKGNNEQFF.

This clone appeared a single time. The V and J genes are TRBV6-1 and TRBJ1-2; 8 bases align to TRBD1. Germline trimming cut 5 bases from V and 9 bases from J; bases unmatched to any gene: 8. Germline values: CDR1 MNHNS, CDR2 SASEGT. The CDR3 contains 13 residues. CDR3 bases: TGTGCCAGCAGTTCCCAACAGGGGGGCAGCTACACCTTC. It specifies CASSSQQGGSYTF.

The rearrangement joins TRBV30 to TRBJ1-5; D unclear. V lost 7 bases and J 7 bases, leaving 17 bases between the germline ends. The germline CDR1 and CDR2 sequences are GTSNPN and SVGIG (reference sequence). The CDR3 length is 13 residues. The DNA for the CDR3 is TGTGCCTTTTCGGACGGTCTCGGGCAGCCCCAGCATTTT. This sequence encodes CAFSDGLGQPQHF.

In regard to this clone: Other DNA sequences in the sample encode the same CDR3. The genes are TRBV7-9 and TRBJ1-1; D uncertain. This CDR3 comprises 12 residues. The V end was cut by 5 bases, the J end by 4 bases, with 8 bases between. CDR1 is SEHNR, CDR2 FQNEAQ, per germline (reference sequence). CDR3 DNA: TGTGCCAGCAGCCCGAGAGGCACTGAAGCTTTCTTT. Residues: CASSPRGTEAFF.

This chain uses TRBV19 with TRBJ1-2; 7 bases match TRBD1. The germline gives CDR1 LNHDA, CDR2 SQIVND (reference sequence). The J segment lost 0 bases and the V segment lost 10 bases, leaving 8 bases of the junction unmatched. The CDR3 loop spans 14 amino acids. The CDR3 bases are TGTGCCACTAGGACAGGAGTCACTAACTATGGCTACACCTTC. Protein: CATRTGVTNYGYTF.

This rearrangement joins TRBV7-3 to TRBJ2-3, with TRBD1 matching 11 bases. Germline values: CDR1 SGHTA, CDR2 FQGTGA. V shed 2 bases, J shed 3 bases, and the junction held 10 bases outside the gene matches. The CDR3 covers 18 residues. The CDR3 nucleotides read TGTGCCAGCAGCTTACCCTATATTGGACAGGGGGCAACAGATACGCAGTATTTT. It yields the protein CASSLPYIGQGATDTQYF.

The rearrangement uses TRBV28 and TRBJ1-5; D not resolved. This CDR3 has 17 amino acids. Trimming shortened V by 3 bases and J by 4 bases, and 19 bases separated the two germline ends. Germline V lookup: CDR1 MDHEN, CDR2 SYDVKM. In DNA form, the CDR3 reads TGTGCCAGCAGTTTCGGCCGGCGGTGGGCAAGGAATCAGCCCCAGCATTTT. Translating gives CASSFGRRWARNQPQHF.

This clone was counted between two and nine times. The chain uses TRBV6-5 and TRBJ2-5, with D tentatively TRBD2 (5 bases). Matching the DNA end better, TRBJ2-7 makes the J call doubtful. Germline V CDR1 and CDR2: MNHEY, SVGAGI. The CDR3 runs 15 residues. Written as DNA, the CDR3 is TGTGCCAGCAGGGATGAAGCGGCCGGGAACTACGAGCAGTACTTC. Its protein product is CASRDEAAGNYEQYF.

V usage is TRBV7-9 and J usage is TRBJ2-1, with TRBD1 identical over 9 bases. The CDR3 sequence is 12 residues long. Germline V lookup: CDR1 SEHNR, CDR2 FQNEAQ (reference sequence). V was clipped by 6 bases and J by 15 bases; unmatched bases: 9. Here the CDR3 DNA reads TGTGCCAGCAGTACCGGGACAGGGATTTGGTTCTTC. Amino acids: CASSTGTGIWFF.

The sample holds a few counts of this clone. The rearrangement links TRBV28 to TRBJ1-2; 8 nucleotides agree with TRBD1. The CDR3 has 13 amino acids. Germline V lookup: CDR1 MDHEN, CDR2 SYDVKM. The J segment lost 6 bases and the V segment lost 4 bases, leaving 4 bases of the junction unmatched. CDR3 loop: CASSSQGDDGYTF. The CDR3 coding sequence is TGTGCCAGCAGTTCACAGGGGGATGATGGCTACACCTTC.

Points on this clone: This may come from a read error, since a much larger clone is one base off. Within the sample, other DNA sequences also encode this same CDR3. The chain links TRBV7-2 to TRBJ1-5; no definite D call. The germline CDR1 and CDR2 sequences are SGHTA and FQGNSA. This CDR3 comprises 13 residues. The germline V and J ends were trimmed by 1 base and 3 bases, with 4 bases remaining between them. CDR3 residues: CASSLGPNQPQHF. CDR3 bases: TGTGCCAGCAGCTTAGGTCCCAATCAGCCCCAGCATTTT.

This clone came up a few times. Other nucleotide sequences from this sample produce the same CDR3. The chain is built from TRBV7-9 and TRBJ1-1; weak D call: TRBD1 (6 bases). Trimming shortened V by 1 base and J by 5 bases, and 8 bases separated the two germline ends. This CDR3 is built from 13 residues. CDR1 is SEHNR and CDR2 is FQNEAQ in the germline V gene (reference sequence). The DNA of the CDR3 is TGTGCCAGCAGCTTAGGAGGGGGGACTGAAGCTTTCTTT. Amino acids: CASSLGGGTEAFF.

The count of this clone is one. The chain is built from TRBV5-1 and TRBJ1-4, with a tentative D call TRBD1 (6 bases). Germline V lookup: CDR1 SGHRS, CDR2 YFSETQ. The CDR3 runs 15 residues. V lost 4 bases and J lost 5, with 15 bases in between. CDR3 DNA sequence: TGCGCCAGCAGCCCAACCGGACAGCAGAATGAAAAACTGTTTTTT. Amino acid sequence: CASSPTGQQNEKLFF.